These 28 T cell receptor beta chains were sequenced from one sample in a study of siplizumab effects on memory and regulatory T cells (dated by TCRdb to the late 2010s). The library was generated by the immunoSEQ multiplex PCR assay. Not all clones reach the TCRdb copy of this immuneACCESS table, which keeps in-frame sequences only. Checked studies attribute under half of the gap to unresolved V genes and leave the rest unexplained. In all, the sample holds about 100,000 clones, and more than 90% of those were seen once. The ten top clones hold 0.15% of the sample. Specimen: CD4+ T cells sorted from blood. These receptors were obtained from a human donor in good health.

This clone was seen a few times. The CDR3 loop is CATRRDLTDTQYF. CDR3 in DNA: TGTGCCACAAGACGGGACCTCACAGATACGCAGTATTTT. V gene TRBV7-2 combines with J gene TRBJ2-3; the D gene could be TRBD1 or TRBD2 (5 bases each). The ends were cut back, 10 bases at V and 2 bases at J, with 13 bases in the middle. CDR3 length equals 13 residues. Per germline, CDR1 SGHTA and CDR2 FQGNSA.

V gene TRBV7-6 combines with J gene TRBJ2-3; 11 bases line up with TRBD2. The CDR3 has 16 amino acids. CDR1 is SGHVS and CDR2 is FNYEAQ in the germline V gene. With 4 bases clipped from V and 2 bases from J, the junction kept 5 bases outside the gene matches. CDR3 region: CASSYVAGGFTDTQYF. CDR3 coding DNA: TGTGCCAGCAGCTATGTAGCGGGGGGGTTCACAGATACGCAGTATTTT. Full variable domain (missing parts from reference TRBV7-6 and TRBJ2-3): GAGVSQSPRYKVTKRGQDVALRCDPISGHVSLYWYRQALGQGPEFLTYFNYEAQQDKSGLPNDRFSAERPEGSISTLTIQRTEQRDSAMYRCASSYVAGGFTDTQYFGPGTRLTVL.

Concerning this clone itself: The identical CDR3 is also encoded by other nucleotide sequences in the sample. CDR3 in amino acids: CASSQRGAQETQYF. The CDR3 nucleotides are TGCGCCAGCAGCCAGCGGGGGGCCCAAGAGACCCAGTACTTC. V and J are TRBV4-1 and TRBJ2-5; 8 nucleotides agree with TRBD2. The germline V gene encodes CDR1 MGHRA and CDR2 YSYEKL. V shed 3 bases, J shed 1 base, and the junction held 1 base outside the gene matches. The CDR3 runs 14 residues.

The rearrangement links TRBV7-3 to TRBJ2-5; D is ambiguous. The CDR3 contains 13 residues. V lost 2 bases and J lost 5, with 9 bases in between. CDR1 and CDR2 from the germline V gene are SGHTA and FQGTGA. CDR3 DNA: TGTGCCAGCAGCTTATCTAACAAGGAGACCCAGTACTTC. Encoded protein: CASSLSNKETQYF. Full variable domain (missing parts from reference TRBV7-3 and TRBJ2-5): GAGVSQTPSNKVTEKGKYVELRCDPISGHTALYWYRQSLGQGPEFLIYFQGTGAADDSGLPNDRFFAVRPEGSVSTLKIQRTERGDSAVYLCASSLSNKETQYFGPGTRLLVL.

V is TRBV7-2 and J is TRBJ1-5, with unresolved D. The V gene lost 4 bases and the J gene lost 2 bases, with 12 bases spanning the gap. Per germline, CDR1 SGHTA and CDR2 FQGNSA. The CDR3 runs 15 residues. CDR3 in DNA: TGTGCCAGCAGCTATGAGATCGGTGGCAATCAGCCCCAGCATTTT. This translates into CASSYEIGGNQPQHF.

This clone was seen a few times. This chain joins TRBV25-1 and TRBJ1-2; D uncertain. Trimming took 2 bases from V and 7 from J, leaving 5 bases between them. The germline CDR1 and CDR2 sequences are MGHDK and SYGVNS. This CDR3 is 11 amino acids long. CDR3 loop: CASSENSGYTF. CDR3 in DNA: TGTGCCAGCAGTGAAAACAGTGGCTACACCTTC.

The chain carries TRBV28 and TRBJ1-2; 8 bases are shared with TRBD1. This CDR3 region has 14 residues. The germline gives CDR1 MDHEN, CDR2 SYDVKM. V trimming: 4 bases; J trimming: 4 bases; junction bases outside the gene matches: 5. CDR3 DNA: TGTGCCAGCAGTTCCATCGGACAGGGCTATGGCTACACCTTC. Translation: CASSSIGQGYGYTF.

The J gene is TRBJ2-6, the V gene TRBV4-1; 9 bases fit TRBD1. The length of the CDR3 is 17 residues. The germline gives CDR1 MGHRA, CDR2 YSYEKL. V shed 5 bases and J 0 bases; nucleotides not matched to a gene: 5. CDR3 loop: CASSKGQGNSGANVLTF. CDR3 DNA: TGCGCCAGCAGCAAGGGACAGGGAAACTCTGGGGCCAACGTCCTGACTTTC.

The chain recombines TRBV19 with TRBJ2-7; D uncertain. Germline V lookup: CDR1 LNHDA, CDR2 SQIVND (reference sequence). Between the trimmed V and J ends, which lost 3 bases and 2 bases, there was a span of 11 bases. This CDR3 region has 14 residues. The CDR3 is CASSMMIGTYEQYF. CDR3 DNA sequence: TGTGCCAGTAGTATGATGATAGGAACCTACGAGCAGTACTTC.

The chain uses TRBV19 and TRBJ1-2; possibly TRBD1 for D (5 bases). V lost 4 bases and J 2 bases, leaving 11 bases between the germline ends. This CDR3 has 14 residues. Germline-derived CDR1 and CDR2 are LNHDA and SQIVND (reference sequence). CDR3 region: CASSRARDNYGYTF. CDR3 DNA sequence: TGTGCCAGTAGTAGGGCCCGGGACAACTATGGCTACACCTTC.

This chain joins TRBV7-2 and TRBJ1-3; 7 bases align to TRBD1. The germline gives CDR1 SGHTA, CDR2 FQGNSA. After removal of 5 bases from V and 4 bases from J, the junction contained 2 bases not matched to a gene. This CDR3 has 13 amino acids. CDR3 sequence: CASSRDSGNTIYF. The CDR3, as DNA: TGTGCCAGCAGCCGGGACAGCGGAAACACCATATATTTT. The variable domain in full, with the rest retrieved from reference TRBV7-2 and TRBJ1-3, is GAGVSQSPSNKVTEKGKDVELRCDPISGHTALYWYRQSLGQGLEFLIYFQGNSAPDKSGLPSDRFSAERTGGSVSTLTIQRTQQEDSAVYLCASSRDSGNTIYFGEGSWLTVV.

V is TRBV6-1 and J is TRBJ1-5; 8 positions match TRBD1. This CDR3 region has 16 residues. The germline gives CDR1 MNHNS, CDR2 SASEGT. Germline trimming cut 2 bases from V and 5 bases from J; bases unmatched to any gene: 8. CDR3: CASSETAGGRYQPQHF. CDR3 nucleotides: TGTGCCAGCAGTGAAACCGCAGGGGGCAGGTATCAGCCCCAGCATTTT.

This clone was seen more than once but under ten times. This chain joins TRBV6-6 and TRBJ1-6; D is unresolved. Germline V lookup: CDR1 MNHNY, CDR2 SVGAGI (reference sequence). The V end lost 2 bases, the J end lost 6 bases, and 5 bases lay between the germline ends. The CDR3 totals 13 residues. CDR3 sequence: CASSYLLNSPLHF. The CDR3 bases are TGTGCCAGCAGTTACCTCCTTAATTCACCCCTCCACTTT.

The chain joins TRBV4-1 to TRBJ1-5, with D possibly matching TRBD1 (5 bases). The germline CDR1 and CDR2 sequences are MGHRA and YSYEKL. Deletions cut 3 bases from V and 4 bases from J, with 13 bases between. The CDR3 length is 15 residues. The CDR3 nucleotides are TGCGCCAGCAGCCAGCCCGGGACGGGGAATCAGCCCCAGCATTTT. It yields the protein CASSQPGTGNQPQHF.

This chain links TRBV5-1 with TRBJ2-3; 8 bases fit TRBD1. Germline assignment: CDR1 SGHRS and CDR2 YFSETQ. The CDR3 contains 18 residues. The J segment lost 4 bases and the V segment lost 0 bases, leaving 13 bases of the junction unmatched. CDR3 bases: TGCGCCAGCAGCTTGGATGCGGCAGGGGGCGCTTGGTCAGATACGCAGTATTTT. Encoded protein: CASSLDAAGGAWSDTQYF. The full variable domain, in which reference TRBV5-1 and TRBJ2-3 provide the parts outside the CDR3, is KAGVTQTPRYLIKTRGQQVTLSCSPISGHRSVSWYQQTPGQGLQFLFEYFSETQRNKGNFPGRFSGRQFSNSRSEMNVSTLELGDSALYLCASSLDAAGGAWSDTQYFGPGTRLTVL.

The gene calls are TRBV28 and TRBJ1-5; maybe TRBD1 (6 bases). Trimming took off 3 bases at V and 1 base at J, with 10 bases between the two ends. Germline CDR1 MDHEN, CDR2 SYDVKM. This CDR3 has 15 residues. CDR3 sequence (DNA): TGTGCCAGCAGTTTTGATGACAGGAGCAATCAGCCCCAGCATTTT. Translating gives CASSFDDRSNQPQHF.

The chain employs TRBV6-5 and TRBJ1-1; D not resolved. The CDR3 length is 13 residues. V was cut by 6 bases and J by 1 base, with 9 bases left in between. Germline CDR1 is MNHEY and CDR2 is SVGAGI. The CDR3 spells CASRGGSNTEAFF. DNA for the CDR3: TGTGCCAGCAGGGGAGGGTCGAACACTGAAGCTTTCTTT.

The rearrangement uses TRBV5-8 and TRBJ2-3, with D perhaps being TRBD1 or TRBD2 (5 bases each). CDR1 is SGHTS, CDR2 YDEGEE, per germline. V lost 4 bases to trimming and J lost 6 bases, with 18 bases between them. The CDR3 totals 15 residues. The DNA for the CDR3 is TGTGCCAGCAGCCGGGGCCTTAGTCCCCCTGATACGCAGTATTTT. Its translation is CASSRGLSPPDTQYF.

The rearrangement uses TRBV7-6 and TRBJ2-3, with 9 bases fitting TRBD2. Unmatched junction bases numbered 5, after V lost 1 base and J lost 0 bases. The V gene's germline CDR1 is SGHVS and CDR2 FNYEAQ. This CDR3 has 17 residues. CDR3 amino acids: CASSLGWRGGSTDTQYF. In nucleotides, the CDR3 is TGTGCCAGCAGCTTAGGGTGGCGGGGGGGAAGCACAGATACGCAGTATTTT.

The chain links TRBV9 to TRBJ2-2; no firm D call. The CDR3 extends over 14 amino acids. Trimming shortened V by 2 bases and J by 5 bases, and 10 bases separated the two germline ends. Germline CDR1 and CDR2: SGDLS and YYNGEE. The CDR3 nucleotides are TGTGCCAGCAGCGTGGTGGGATGGACCGGGGAGCTGTTTTTT. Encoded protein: CASSVVGWTGELFF.

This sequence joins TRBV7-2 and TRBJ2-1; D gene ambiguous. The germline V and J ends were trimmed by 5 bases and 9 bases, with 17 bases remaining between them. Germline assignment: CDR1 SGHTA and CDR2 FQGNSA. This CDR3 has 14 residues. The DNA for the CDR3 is TGTGCCAGCAGCCGGACCGGAGCACCCGGTGAGCAGTTCTTC. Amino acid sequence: CASSRTGAPGEQFF.

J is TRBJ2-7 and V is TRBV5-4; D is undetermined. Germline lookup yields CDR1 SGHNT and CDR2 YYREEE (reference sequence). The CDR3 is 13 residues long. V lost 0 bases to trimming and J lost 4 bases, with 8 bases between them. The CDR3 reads CASSLGQDYEQYF. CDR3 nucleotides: TGTGCCAGCAGCTTGGGCCAGGATTACGAGCAGTACTTC.

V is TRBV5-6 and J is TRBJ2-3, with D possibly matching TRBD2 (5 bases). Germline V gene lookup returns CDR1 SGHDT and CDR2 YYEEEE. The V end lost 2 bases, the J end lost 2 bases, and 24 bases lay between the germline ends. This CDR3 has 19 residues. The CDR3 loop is CASSFFLPRPGEPTDTQYF. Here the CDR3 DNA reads TGTGCCAGCAGCTTTTTCCTCCCGCGGCCCGGGGAACCCACAGATACGCAGTATTTT.

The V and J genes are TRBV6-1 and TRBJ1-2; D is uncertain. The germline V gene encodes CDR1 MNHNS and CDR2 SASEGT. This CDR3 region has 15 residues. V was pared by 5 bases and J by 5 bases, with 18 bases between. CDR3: CASSPPREAPYGYTF. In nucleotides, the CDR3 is TGTGCCAGCAGTCCCCCGCGGGAGGCTCCATATGGCTACACCTTC.

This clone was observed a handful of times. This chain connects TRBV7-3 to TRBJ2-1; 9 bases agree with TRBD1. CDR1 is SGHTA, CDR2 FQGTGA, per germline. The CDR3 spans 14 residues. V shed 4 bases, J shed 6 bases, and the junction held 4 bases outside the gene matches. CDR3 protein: CASSSRTGANEQFF. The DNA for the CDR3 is TGTGCCAGCAGCTCCCGGACAGGGGCCAATGAGCAGTTCTTC.

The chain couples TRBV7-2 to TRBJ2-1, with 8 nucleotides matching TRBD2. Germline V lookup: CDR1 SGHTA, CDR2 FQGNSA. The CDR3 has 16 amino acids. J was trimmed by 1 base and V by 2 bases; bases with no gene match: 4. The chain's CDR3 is CASSLTAGASYNEQFF. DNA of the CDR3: TGTGCCAGCAGCTTAACAGCGGGGGCTTCCTACAATGAGCAGTTCTTC.

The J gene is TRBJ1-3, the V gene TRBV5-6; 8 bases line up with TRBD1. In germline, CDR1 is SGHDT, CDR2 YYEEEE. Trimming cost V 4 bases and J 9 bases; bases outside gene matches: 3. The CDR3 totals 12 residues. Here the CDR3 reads CASSRQGSTIYF. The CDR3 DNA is TGTGCCAGCAGCCGACAGGGGAGCACCATATATTTT.

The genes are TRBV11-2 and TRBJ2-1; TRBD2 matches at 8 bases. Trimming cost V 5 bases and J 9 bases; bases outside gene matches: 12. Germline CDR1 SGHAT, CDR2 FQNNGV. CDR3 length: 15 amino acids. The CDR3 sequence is CASSPLGAAGGEQFF. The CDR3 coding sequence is TGTGCCAGCAGCCCCCTGGGTGCCGCGGGGGGTGAGCAGTTCTTC.